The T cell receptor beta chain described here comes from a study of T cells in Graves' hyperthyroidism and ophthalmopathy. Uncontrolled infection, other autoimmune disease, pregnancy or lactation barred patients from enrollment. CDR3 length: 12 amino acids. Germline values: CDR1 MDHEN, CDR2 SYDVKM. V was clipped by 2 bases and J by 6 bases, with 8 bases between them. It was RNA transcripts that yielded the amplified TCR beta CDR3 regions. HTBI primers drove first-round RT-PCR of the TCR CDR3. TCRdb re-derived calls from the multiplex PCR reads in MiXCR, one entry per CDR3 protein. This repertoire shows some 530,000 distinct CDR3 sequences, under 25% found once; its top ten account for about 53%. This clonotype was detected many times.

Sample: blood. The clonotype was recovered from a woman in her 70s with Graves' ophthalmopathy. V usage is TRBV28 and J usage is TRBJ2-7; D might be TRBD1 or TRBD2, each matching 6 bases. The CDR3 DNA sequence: TGTGCCAGCAGTTTACGGGGGCTCGAGCAGTACTTC. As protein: CASSLRGLEQYF. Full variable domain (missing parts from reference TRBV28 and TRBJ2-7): DVKVTQSSRYLVKRTGEKVFLECVQDMDHENMFWYRQDPGLGLRLIYFSYDVKMKEKGDIPEGYSVSREKKERFSLILESASTNQTSMYLCASSLRGLEQYFGPGTRLTVT.